A single sample gave rise to the 2 T cell receptor beta chains below, sequenced in a study of blood T cell repertoires in COVID-19. Using immunoSEQ multiplex PCR, the repertoire was profiled, and TCRdb retains in-frame clones only, with some absent. The table has about 390,000 clones, about 87% seen once. Material: PBMCs or T cells enriched from blood (not recorded which). These TCRs come from a woman in her fifties or sixties who had recovered from COVID-19.

The table lists this clone with a count of one. The J gene is TRBJ2-3, the V gene TRBV30; D remains unclear. V lost 2 bases and J lost 2, with 5 bases in between. Germline V gene data show CDR1 as GTSNPN and CDR2 as SVGIG (reference sequence). This CDR3 has 12 residues. The CDR3: CAWSPYTDTQYF. CDR3 coding DNA: TGTGCCTGGAGTCCCTACACAGATACGCAGTATTTT.

V usage is TRBV4-3 and J usage is TRBJ2-2; D is perhaps TRBD1 (6 bases). Per germline, CDR1 LGHNA and CDR2 YSLEER. With 5 bases removed from V and 0 bases from J, the gap between germline ends came to 13 bases. This CDR3 region has 16 residues. The DNA for the CDR3 is TGCGCCAGCAGCACGGCTCAGGGGACGAACACCGGGGAGCTGTTTTTT. Translation: CASSTAQGTNTGELFF.